One T cell receptor beta chain is described in this entry. Data came from immunoSEQ multiplex PCR; TCRdb stores just in-frame clones and leaves some out. The sample holds about 670,000 clones; 80% to 90% are singletons and the top ten take about 0.24%. This sample is drawn from a study of blood T cell repertoires in COVID-19. About the research overall: Sites across the United States, Italy and Spain contributed samples from acute and convalescent COVID-19.

Germline values: CDR1 SGHVS, CDR2 FQNEAQ. V dropped 5 bases and J dropped 2 bases, with 18 bases sitting between them. This CDR3 has 16 residues. The sequenced sample was peripheral blood. The TCR originated in a woman aged 18-29 years with acute or convalescent COVID-19. V usage is TRBV7-8 and J usage is TRBJ2-5; tentative D call: TRBD2 (6 bases). CDR3 coding DNA: TGTGCCAGCAGCCTCACCATCGGGGGAACTCAAGAGACCCAGTACTTC. This translates into CASSLTIGGTQETQYF.